A selection of T cell receptor beta chains follows, all from one sample in a study of blood T cell repertoires in COVID-19. Produced via immunoSEQ multiplex PCR; TCRdb's table is partial and in-frame only. The table shows about 280,000 clones, with roughly nine tenths occurring only once. The source material was peripheral blood. All receptors come from a woman in her thirties or forties who had recovered from COVID-19. Each CDR3 is given with its conserved first and last residue. The D gene is left open where the match is weak. Size values are once, few and many counts, or a class for expanded clones, and some rows have none.

v_gene	j_gene	abundance	d_gene	CDR3aa	CDR3nt
TRBV6-5	TRBJ2-7	.	TRBD1	CASRHDRGSGEQYF	TGTGCCAGCAGGCACGACAGGGGGTCGGGGGAGCAGTACTTC
TRBV10-3	TRBJ2-1	.	TRBD1	CAIGQGNEQFF	TGTGCCATCGGACAGGGAAATGAGCAGTTCTTC
TRBV14	TRBJ1-5	few	TRBD1	CASSPDRDQPQHF	TGTGCCAGCAGCCCGGACAGGGACCAGCCCCAGCATTTT
TRBV28	TRBJ1-6	few	.	CASSPQGFSSPLHF	TGTGCCAGCAGCCCCCAGGGATTTTCTTCACCCCTCCACTTT
TRBV19	TRBJ1-2	.	TRBD1	CASSPRISTGTVNYGYTF	TGTGCCAGTAGTCCTAGAATATCAACCGGGACAGTAAACTATGGCTACACCTTC
TRBV6-5	TRBJ1-4	.	TRBD1	CATLDRGGEKLFF	TGTGCCACCCTGGACAGGGGAGGTGAAAAACTGTTTTTT
TRBV6-5	TRBJ2-7	.	.	CASSPGVSYEQYF	TGTGCCAGCAGCCCCGGGGTCTCCTACGAGCAGTACTTC
TRBV27	TRBJ1-1	.	TRBD1	CASKLAGTANTEAFF	TGTGCCAGCAAGCTAGCCGGGACAGCGAACACTGAAGCTTTCTTT
TRBV5-1	TRBJ2-3	.	TRBD1	CASSLGAGTGGPDTQYF	TGCGCCAGCAGCTTGGGAGCCGGGACAGGGGGCCCAGATACGCAGTATTTT
TRBV3-1/TRBV3-2	TRBJ1-1	.	.	CASSLPGTEAFF	TGTGCCAGCAGCCTCCCGGGGACTGAAGCTTTCTTT
TRBV9	TRBJ1-3	.	.	CASSGGGIGNTIYF	TGTGCCAGCAGCGGAGGGGGAATTGGAAACACCATATATTTT
TRBV7-3	TRBJ2-3	.	.	CASSSWAEGGTDTQYF	TGTGCCAGCAGCTCATGGGCGGAGGGAGGTACAGATACGCAGTATTTT
TRBV30	TRBJ1-1	.	TRBD1	CAARAGGLTEAFF	TGTGCTGCAAGGGCAGGGGGCTTAACTGAAGCTTTCTTT
TRBV29-1	TRBJ2-5	.	.	CSATGTREETQYF	TGCAGCGCTACAGGGACGCGAGAGGAGACCCAGTACTTC
TRBV7-2	TRBJ2-3	once	.	CASSPWAGSSTDTQYF	TGTGCCAGCAGCCCCTGGGCGGGGTCTAGCACAGATACGCAGTATTTT
TRBV20-1	TRBJ1-1	.	.	CSASLQQRAEAFF	TGCAGTGCTAGTCTTCAGCAGCGCGCTGAAGCTTTCTTT
TRBV4-1	TRBJ2-1	.	.	CASSHAGRPNEQFF	TGCGCCAGCAGCCACGCGGGACGTCCCAATGAGCAGTTCTTC
TRBV6-5	TRBJ1-1	.	.	CASRSGFEAFF	TGTGCCAGCAGATCAGGGTTTGAAGCTTTCTTT
TRBV19	TRBJ1-5	.	TRBD1	CASSIGTGEVSGNQPQHF	TGTGCCAGTAGTATCGGGACAGGGGAGGTTTCGGGCAATCAGCCCCAGCATTTT
TRBV18	TRBJ1-4	.	TRBD1	CASSPSTGSEKLFF	TGTGCCAGCTCACCGTCGACAGGGAGCGAAAAACTGTTTTTT
TRBV6-1	TRBJ1-5	.	.	CASSETVRGGWVGNQPQHF	TGTGCCAGCAGTGAAACGGTTAGGGGGGGTTGGGTAGGCAATCAGCCCCAGCATTTT
TRBV18	TRBJ2-3	.	TRBD1	CASSLDRLTDTQYF	TGTGCCAGCTCCTTGGACAGGCTCACAGATACGCAGTATTTT